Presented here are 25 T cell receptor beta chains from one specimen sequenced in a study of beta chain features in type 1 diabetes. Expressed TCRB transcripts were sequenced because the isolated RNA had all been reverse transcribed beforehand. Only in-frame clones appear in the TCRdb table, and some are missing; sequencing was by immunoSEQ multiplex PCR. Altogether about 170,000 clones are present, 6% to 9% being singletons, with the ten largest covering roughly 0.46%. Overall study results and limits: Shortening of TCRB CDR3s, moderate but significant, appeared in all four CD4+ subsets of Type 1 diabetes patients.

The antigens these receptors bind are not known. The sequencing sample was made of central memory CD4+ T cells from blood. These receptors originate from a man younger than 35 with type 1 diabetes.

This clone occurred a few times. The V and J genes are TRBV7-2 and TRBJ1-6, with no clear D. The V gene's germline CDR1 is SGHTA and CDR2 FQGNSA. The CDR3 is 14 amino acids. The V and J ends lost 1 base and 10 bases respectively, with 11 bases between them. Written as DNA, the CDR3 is TGTGCCAGCAGCTTAGGAGACCGGGTATCACCCCTCCACTTT. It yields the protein CASSLGDRVSPLHF. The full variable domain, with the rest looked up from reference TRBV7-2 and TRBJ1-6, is GAGVSQSPSNKVTEKGKDVELRCDPISGHTALYWYRQSLGQGLEFLIYFQGNSAPDKSGLPSDRFSAERTGGSVSTLTIQRTQQEDSAVYLCASSLGDRVSPLHFGNGTRLTVT.

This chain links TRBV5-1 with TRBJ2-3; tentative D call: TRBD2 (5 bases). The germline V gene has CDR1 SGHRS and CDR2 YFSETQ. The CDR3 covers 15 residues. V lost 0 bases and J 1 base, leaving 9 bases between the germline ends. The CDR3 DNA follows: TGCGCCAGCAGCTTGGGAGGGATTGGCACAGATACGCAGTATTTT. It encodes CASSLGGIGTDTQYF. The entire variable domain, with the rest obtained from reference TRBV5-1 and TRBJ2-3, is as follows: KAGVTQTPRYLIKTRGQQVTLSCSPISGHRSVSWYQQTPGQGLQFLFEYFSETQRNKGNFPGRFSGRQFSNSRSEMNVSTLELGDSALYLCASSLGGIGTDTQYFGPGTRLTVL.

CDR3: CASSQGTGGSSYEQYF. The CDR3 region has the DNA TGCGCCAGCAGCCAGGGGACTGGGGGGAGCTCCTACGAGCAGTACTTC. V gene TRBV4-1 combines with J gene TRBJ2-7; tentative D call: TRBD2 (6 bases). The germline V gene encodes CDR1 MGHRA and CDR2 YSYEKL. Trimming took 3 bases from V and 0 from J, leaving 15 bases between them. The CDR3 covers 16 residues.

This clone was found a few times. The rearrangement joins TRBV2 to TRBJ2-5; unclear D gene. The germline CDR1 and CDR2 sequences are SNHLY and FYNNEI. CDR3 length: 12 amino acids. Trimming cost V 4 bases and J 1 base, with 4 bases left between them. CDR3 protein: CASSASQETQYF. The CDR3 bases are TGTGCCAGCAGTGCATCCCAAGAGACCCAGTACTTC.

The CDR3 region has the DNA TGTGCCATCAGTGAATCAAACAGGGGTAACACAGATACGCAGTATTTT. Protein sequence: CAISESNRGNTDTQYF. The V gene is TRBV10-3, the J gene TRBJ2-3, with 7 positions matching TRBD1. The CDR3 consists of 16 residues. J gave up 2 bases and V 3 bases, and 8 bases lay outside the gene matches. Germline-derived CDR1 and CDR2 are ENHRY and SYGVKD.

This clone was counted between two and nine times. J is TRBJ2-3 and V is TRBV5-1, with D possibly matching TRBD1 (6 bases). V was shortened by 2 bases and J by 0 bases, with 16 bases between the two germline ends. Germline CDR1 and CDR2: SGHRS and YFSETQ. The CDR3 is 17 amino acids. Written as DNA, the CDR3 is TGCGCCAGCAGCTTTAACATACAGGGATCTAGCACAGATACGCAGTATTTT. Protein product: CASSFNIQGSSTDTQYF.

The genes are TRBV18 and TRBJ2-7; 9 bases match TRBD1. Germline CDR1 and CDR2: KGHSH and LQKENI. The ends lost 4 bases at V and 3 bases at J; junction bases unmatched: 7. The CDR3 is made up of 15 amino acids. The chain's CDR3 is CASSQTGQGNYEQYF. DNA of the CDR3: TGTGCCAGCTCACAAACGGGACAGGGCAACTACGAGCAGTACTTC.

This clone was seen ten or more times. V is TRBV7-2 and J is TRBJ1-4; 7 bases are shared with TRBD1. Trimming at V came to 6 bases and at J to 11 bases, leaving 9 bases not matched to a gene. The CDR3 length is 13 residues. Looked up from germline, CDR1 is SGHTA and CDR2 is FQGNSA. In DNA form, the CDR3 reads TGTGCCAGCAGTCCTCGGACAGGAGGGAAACTGTTTTTT. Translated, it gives CASSPRTGGKLFF. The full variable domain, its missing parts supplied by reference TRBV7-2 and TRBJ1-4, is GAGVSQSPSNKVTEKGKDVELRCDPISGHTALYWYRQSLGQGLEFLIYFQGNSAPDKSGLPSDRFSAERTGGSVSTLTIQRTQQEDSAVYLCASSPRTGGKLFFGSGTQLSVL.

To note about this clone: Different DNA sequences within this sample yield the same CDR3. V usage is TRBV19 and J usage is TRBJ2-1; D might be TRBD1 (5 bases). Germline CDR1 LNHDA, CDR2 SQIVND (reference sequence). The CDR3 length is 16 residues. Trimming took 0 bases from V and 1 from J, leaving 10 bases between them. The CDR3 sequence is CASSIDRSGSYNEQFF. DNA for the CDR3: TGTGCCAGTAGTATAGACAGGTCAGGGTCCTACAATGAGCAGTTCTTC.

The CDR3 DNA follows: TGTGCCAGCAGCTTAGTTGGGGGCGCCAAAAACATTCAGTACTTC. Its translation: CASSLVGGAKNIQYF. The rearrangement links TRBV7-2 to TRBJ2-4; perhaps TRBD1 as D (6 bases). V lost 1 base to trimming and J lost 1 base, with 8 bases between them. CDR1 SGHTA and CDR2 FQGNSA come from the germline V gene. The CDR3 is made up of 15 amino acids.

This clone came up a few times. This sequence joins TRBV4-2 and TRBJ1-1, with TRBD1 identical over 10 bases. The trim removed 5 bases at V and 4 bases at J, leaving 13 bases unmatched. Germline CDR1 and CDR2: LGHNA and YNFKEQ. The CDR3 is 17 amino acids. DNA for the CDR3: TGTGCCAGCAGCTACCGTCCCGGGACAGGGGTAATCACTGAAGCTTTCTTT. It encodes CASSYRPGTGVITEAFF.

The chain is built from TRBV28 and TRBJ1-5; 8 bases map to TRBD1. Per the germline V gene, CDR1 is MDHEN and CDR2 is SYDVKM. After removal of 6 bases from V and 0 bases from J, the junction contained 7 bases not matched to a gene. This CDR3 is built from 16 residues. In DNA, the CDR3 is TGTGCCAGCAGGCCGGGACAGGAGGATAGCAATCAGCCCCAGCATTTT. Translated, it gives CASRPGQEDSNQPQHF.

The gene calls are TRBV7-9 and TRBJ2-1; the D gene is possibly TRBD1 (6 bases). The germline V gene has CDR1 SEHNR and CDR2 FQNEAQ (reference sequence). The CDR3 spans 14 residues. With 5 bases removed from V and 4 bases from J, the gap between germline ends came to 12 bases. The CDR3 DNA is TGTGCCAGCAGCATCAACAGGGATTACAATGAGCAGTTCTTC. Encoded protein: CASSINRDYNEQFF.

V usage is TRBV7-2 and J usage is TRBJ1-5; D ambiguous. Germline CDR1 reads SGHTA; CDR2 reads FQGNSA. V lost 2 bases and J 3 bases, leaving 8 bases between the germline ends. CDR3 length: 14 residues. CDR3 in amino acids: CASSLHSYNQPQHF. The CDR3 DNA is TGTGCCAGCAGCTTACACAGTTACAATCAGCCCCAGCATTTT. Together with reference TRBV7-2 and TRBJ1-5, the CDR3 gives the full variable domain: GAGVSQSPSNKVTEKGKDVELRCDPISGHTALYWYRQSLGQGLEFLIYFQGNSAPDKSGLPSDRFSAERTGGSVSTLTIQRTQQEDSAVYLCASSLHSYNQPQHFGDGTRLSIL.

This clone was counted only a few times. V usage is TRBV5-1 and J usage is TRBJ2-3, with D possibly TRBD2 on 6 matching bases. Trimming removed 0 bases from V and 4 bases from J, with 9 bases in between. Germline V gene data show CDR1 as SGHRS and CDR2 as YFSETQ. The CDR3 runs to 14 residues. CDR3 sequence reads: CASSLAGTPDTQYF. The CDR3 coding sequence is TGCGCCAGCAGCTTGGCCGGGACTCCAGATACGCAGTATTTT.

The CDR3 reads CATVLAGVADTQYF. The DNA for the CDR3 is TGTGCCACCGTACTAGCGGGAGTTGCCGATACGCAGTATTTT. This chain links TRBV28 with TRBJ2-3, with TRBD2 matching 11 bases. The CDR3 spans 14 residues. From germline, CDR1 is MDHEN and CDR2 SYDVKM. Losses at the gene ends were 10 bases for V and 6 bases for J; bases not matched to a gene: 9.

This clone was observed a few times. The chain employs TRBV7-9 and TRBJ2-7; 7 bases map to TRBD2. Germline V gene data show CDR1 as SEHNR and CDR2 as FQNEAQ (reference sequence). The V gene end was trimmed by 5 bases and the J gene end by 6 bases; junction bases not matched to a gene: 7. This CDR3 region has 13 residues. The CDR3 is CASSRGGGTEQYF. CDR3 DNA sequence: TGTGCCAGCAGCCGCGGGGGTGGAACCGAGCAGTACTTC.

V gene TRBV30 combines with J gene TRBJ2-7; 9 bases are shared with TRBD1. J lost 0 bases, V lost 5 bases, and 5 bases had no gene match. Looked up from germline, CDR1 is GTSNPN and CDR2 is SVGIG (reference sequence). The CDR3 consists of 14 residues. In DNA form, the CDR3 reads TGTGCCTGGGGGGGGACAGGGTTCTCCTACGAGCAGTACTTC. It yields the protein CAWGGTGFSYEQYF.

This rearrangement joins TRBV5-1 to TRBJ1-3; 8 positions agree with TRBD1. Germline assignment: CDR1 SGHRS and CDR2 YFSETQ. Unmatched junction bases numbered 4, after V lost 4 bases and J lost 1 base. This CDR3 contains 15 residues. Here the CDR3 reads CASSPRTGSGNTIYF. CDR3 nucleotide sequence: TGCGCCAGCAGCCCACGGACAGGGTCTGGAAACACCATATATTTT.

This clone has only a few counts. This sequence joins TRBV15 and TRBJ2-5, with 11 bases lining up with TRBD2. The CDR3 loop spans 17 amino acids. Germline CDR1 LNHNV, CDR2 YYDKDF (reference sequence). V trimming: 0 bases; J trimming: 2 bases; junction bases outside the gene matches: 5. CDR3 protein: CATSRDIVAGGQETQYF. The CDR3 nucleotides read TGTGCCACCAGCAGAGATATCGTAGCGGGGGGGCAAGAGACCCAGTACTTC.

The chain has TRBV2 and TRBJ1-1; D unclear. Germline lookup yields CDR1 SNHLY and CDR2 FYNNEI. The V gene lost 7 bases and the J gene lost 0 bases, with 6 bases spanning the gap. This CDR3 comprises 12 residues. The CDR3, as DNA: TGTGCCAGCATTCGAGTGAACACTGAAGCTTTCTTT. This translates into CASIRVNTEAFF. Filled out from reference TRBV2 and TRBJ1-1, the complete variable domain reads EPEVTQTPSHQVTQMGQEVILRCVPISNHLYFYWYRQILGQKVEFLVSFYNNEISEKSEIFDDQFSVERPDGSNFTLKIRSTKLEDSAMYFCASIRVNTEAFFGQGTRLTVV.

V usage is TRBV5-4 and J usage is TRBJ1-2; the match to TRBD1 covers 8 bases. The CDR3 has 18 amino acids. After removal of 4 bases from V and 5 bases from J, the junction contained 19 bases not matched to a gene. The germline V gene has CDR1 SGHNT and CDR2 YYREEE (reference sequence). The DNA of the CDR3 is TGTGCCAGCAGCCAGGGGGGCCCCGGGACAGGTTCATTTTATGGCTACACCTTC. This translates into CASSQGGPGTGSFYGYTF.

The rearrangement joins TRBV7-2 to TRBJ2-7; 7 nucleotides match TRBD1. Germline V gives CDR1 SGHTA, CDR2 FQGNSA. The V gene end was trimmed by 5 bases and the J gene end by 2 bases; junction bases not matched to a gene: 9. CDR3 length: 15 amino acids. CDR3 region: CASSLVWQGAYEQYF. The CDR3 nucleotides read TGTGCCAGCAGCCTCGTTTGGCAGGGGGCCTACGAGCAGTACTTC. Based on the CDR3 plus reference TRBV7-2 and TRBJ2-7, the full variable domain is GAGVSQSPSNKVTEKGKDVELRCDPISGHTALYWYRQSLGQGLEFLIYFQGNSAPDKSGLPSDRFSAERTGGSVSTLTIQRTQQEDSAVYLCASSLVWQGAYEQYFGPGTRLTVT.

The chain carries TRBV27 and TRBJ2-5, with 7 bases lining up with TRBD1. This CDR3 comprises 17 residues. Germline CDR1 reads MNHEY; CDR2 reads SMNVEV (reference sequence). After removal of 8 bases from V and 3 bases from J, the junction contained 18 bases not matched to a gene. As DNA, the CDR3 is TGTGCCAGCCGGTCCCACAGGGGCGGAAGCGCGGAAGAGACCCAGTACTTC. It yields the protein CASRSHRGGSAEETQYF.

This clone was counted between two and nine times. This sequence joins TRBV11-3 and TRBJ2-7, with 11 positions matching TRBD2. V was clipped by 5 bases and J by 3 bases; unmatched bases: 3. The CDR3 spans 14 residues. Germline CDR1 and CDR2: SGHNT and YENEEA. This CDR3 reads CASSRGTSGYEQYF. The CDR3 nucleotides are TGTGCCAGCAGCCGAGGGACTAGCGGCTACGAGCAGTACTTC.